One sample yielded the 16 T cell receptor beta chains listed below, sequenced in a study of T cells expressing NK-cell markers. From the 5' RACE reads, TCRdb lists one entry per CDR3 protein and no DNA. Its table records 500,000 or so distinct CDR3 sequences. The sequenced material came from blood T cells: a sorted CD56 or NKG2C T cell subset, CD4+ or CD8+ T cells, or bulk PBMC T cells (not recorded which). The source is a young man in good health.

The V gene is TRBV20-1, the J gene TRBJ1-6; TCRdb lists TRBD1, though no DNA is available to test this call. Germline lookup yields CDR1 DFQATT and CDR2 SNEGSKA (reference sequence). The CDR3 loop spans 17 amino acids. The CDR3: CSARGQGVGTYNSPLHF.

This chain's CDR3 is CASSKAEERVTDTQYF. This sequence joins TRBV21-1 and TRBJ2-3; TCRdb's D gene call, TRBD1, goes unchecked for lack of DNA. TRBV21-1 is assigned pseudogene status. The CDR3 is 16 residues long.

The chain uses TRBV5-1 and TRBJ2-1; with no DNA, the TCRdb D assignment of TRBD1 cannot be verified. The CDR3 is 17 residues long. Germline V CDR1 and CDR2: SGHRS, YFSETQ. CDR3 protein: CASSSGTGGPPYNEQFF.

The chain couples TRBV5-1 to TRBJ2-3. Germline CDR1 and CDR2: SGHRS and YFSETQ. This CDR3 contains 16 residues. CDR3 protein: CASSLGNHRGTDTQYF.

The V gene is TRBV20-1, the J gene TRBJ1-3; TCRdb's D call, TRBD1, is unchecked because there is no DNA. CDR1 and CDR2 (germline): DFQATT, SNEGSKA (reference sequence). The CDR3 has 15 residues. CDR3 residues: CSARRDGPSGNTIYF.

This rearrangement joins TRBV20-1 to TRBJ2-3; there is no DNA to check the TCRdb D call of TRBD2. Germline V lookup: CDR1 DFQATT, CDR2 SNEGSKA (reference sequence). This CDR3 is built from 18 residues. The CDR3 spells CSARGFMRTSGRTDTQYF.

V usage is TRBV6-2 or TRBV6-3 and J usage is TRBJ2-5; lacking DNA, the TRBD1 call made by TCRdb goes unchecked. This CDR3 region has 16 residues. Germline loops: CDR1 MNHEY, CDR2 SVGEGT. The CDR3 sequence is CASKIRTGEVEETQYF.

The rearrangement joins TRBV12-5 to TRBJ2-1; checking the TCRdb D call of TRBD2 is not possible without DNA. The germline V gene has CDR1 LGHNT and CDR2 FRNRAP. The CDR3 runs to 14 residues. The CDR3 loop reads CASGRQRENYEQFF.

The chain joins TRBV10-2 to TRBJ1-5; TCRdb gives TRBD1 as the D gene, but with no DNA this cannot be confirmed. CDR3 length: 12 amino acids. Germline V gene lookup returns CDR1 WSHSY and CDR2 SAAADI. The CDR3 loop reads CASSEFNRAQHF.

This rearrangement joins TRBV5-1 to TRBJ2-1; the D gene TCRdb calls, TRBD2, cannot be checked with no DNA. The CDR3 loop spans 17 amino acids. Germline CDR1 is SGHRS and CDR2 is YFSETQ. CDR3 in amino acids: CASSTLPGLAGEGVQFF.

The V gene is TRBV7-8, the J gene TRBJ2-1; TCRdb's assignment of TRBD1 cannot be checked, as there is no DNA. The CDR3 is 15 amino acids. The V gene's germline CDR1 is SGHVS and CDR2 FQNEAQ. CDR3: CATIPLRGAYNEQFF.

The CDR3 spells CATSGRGPNQPQHF. The chain carries TRBV24-1 and TRBJ1-5. Germline CDR1 and CDR2: KGHDR and SFDVKD. This CDR3 comprises 14 residues.

The CDR3 here is CASSLAGRFTGELFF. The rearrangement joins TRBV7-9 to TRBJ2-2. In germline, CDR1 is SEHNR, CDR2 FQNEAQ (reference sequence). This CDR3 has 15 residues.

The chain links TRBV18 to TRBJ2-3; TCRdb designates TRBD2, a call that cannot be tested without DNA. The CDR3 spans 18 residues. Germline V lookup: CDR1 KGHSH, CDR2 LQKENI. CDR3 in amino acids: CASSLIPSTSGPTDTQYF.

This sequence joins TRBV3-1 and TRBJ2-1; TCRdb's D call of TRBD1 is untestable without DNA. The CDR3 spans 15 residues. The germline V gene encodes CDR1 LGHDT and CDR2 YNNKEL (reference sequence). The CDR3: CASSPGQGGFNEQFF.

CDR3 region: CASTEGQRAYEQYF. V usage is TRBV12-3 or TRBV12-4 and J usage is TRBJ2-7; TCRdb selects TRBD1, and the lack of DNA leaves this call unchecked. This CDR3 is built from 14 residues.